Listed below are T cell receptor beta chains from one sample, sequenced in a study of cytomegalovirus exposure and HLA in healthy donors. TCRdb's table, derived via immunoSEQ multiplex PCR, lists solely in-frame clones and lacks some. The table includes some 70,000 clones, roughly 69% detected once. Sequenced sample: PBMCs. All receptors come from a woman between 45 and 65 years old in good health and CMV-seronegative. The CDR3 runs from the conserved cysteine through the conserved F or W. The D gene is left open where the match is weak. Only some rows state a clone size, as once, few, many or a class for expanded clones.

D: -; V: TRBV6-5; size: -; J: TRBJ2-5; CDR3: CASSFRVYQETQYF; DNA: TGTGCCAGCAGTTTCAGGGTTTACCAAGAGACCCAGTACTTC
D: TRBD2; V: TRBV4-3; size: few; J: TRBJ2-1; CDR3: CASSQTLGGLAGYNEQFF; DNA: TGCGCCAGCAGCCAAACCCTCGGGGGGCTAGCGGGATACAATGAGCAGTTCTTC
D: -; V: TRBV4-3; size: -; J: TRBJ2-7; CDR3: CASSLTGTPYEQYF; DNA: TGCGCCAGCAGCCTCACCGGGACTCCCTACGAGCAGTACTTC
D: -; V: TRBV19; size: once; J: TRBJ1-1; CDR3: CASKDLGRGAEAFF; DNA: TGTGCCAGTAAGGATCTCGGCAGGGGCGCGGAAGCTTTCTTT
D: -; V: TRBV7-8; size: -; J: TRBJ1-5; CDR3: CASSFFATTGPQHF; DNA: TGTGCCAGCAGCTTTTTTGCCACGACTGGGCCCCAGCATTTT
D: TRBD1; V: TRBV6-1; size: -; J: TRBJ1-4; CDR3: CASGRTGNNEKLFF; DNA: TGTGCCAGCGGCAGGACAGGGAATAATGAAAAACTGTTTTTT
D: -; V: TRBV27; size: -; J: TRBJ1-1; CDR3: CASSATGNTEAFF; DNA: TGTGCCAGCAGTGCGACTGGGAACACTGAAGCTTTCTTT
D: -; V: TRBV2; size: -; J: TRBJ2-7; CDR3: CASTATESSYEQYF; DNA: TGTGCCAGCACCGCGACAGAGAGCTCCTACGAGCAGTACTTC
D: TRBD1; V: TRBV11-2; size: -; J: TRBJ2-1; CDR3: CASSSPGQGPNEQFF; DNA: TGTGCCAGCAGCTCGCCGGGACAGGGGCCCAATGAGCAGTTCTTC
D: -; V: TRBV5-1; size: -; J: TRBJ1-2; CDR3: CASSSSGATNYGYTF; DNA: TGCGCCAGCAGCTCCTCAGGGGCCACTAACTATGGCTACACCTTC
D: TRBD1; V: TRBV18; size: few; J: TRBJ1-1; CDR3: CASSPMGQGITEAFF; DNA: TGTGCCAGCTCACCAATGGGACAGGGAATAACTGAAGCTTTCTTT
D: -; V: TRBV19; size: -; J: TRBJ2-2; CDR3: CASSIDRVGNTGELFF; DNA: TGTGCCAGTAGTATAGACCGGGTGGGGAACACCGGGGAGCTGTTTTTT
D: -; V: TRBV28; size: -; J: TRBJ2-3; CDR3: CASSIDYGSQPDTQYF; DNA: TGTGCCAGCAGTATAGACTACGGCTCCCAACCAGATACGCAGTATTTT
D: TRBD2; V: TRBV28; size: -; J: TRBJ2-3; CDR3: CASSRPGTSITDTQYF; DNA: TGTGCCAGCAGTCGTCCTGGGACTAGTATCACAGATACGCAGTATTTT
D: TRBD2; V: TRBV7-2; size: few; J: TRBJ2-1; CDR3: CASSRRLAGDSLDEQFF; DNA: TGTGCCAGCAGCCGGCGACTAGCGGGAGACAGTTTGGATGAGCAGTTCTTC
D: TRBD1; V: TRBV2; size: few; J: TRBJ1-5; CDR3: CASMTGVLNQPQHF; DNA: TGTGCCAGCATGACAGGGGTGCTCAATCAGCCCCAGCATTTT
D: -; V: TRBV10-2; size: -; J: TRBJ2-1; CDR3: CASGEGAYNEQFF; DNA: TGCGCCAGCGGGGAGGGGGCCTACAATGAGCAGTTCTTC
D: -; V: TRBV18; size: -; J: TRBJ1-3; CDR3: CASSPTSAQGGNTIYF; DNA: TGTGCCAGCTCACCTACCTCGGCACAGGGTGGAAACACCATATATTTT
D: TRBD1; V: TRBV6-1; size: -; J: TRBJ2-2; CDR3: CASRLTGITGELFF; DNA: TGTGCCAGCAGGCTGACAGGGATCACCGGGGAGCTGTTTTTT
D: TRBD1; V: TRBV7-3; size: -; J: TRBJ1-2; CDR3: CASSLGQGAYGYTF; DNA: TGTGCCAGCAGCTTAGGGCAGGGGGCATATGGCTACACCTTC